The clone carrying this T cell receptor beta chain was counted a few times. Per the original data handling: Reference gene primer amplification gave nucleated cell count estimates. The assay was immunoSEQ multiplex PCR, and TCRdb's table has in-frame clones only and misses some. D and trimming come from the DNA, and the V and J calls and clone size come from that table. The repertoire includes roughly 250,000 clones, 75% to 90% of them detected once, and around 6% sits in the top ten. The source of the sample is a study of blood T cell repertoires in COVID-19. Background on the study: COVID-19 samples collected from the United States, Italy and Spain covered acute and convalescent phases. PBMCs, B-cell-depleted T cells, or T cells were the source of the cDNA or gDNA that made up the material.

CDR1 is SGHTA and CDR2 is FQGNSA in the germline V gene. With 2 bases removed from V and 5 bases from J, the gap between germline ends came to 13 bases. The CDR3 has 15 amino acids. Residents of about two dozen US areas, aged roughly 18 to 89 years, made up the participants. The V call is TRBV7-2, the J call TRBJ2-1; tentatively, D is TRBD2 (6 bases). The TCR comes from a woman in her twenties or thirties with acute COVID-19. The sample was PBMCs or T cells enriched from blood (not recorded which). CDR3 nucleotides: TGTGCCAGCAGCTTATTGCGGACTAATAACAATGAGCAGTTCTTC. The encoded protein is CASSLLRTNNNEQFF.